A single T cell receptor beta chain is shown here with its context. The table lists this clonotype with many counts. Its antigen is not yet known. No much larger clone is present one base from it, and per-base qualities are unavailable. The record originates from a study of early T cells in non-severe SARS-CoV-2 infection (dated by TCRdb to the early 2020s). Turning to the overall study: Because TCR sequencing was done on bulk RNA from unsorted whole blood, the alpha and beta chains could not be paired. The paper as a whole reports these results and caveats: VDJdb matching was skewed toward anti-spike CD8 responses, so virus-specific expansions were likely underestimated and private and CD4 specificities were missed.

V loses 5 bases of germline sequence and J loses 4 bases, and the interval between the two ends is 11 bases. The CDR3 measures 13 amino acids from cysteine to phenylalanine. The CDR3 DNA has 39 bases and is translated from base 1. Preparation of the library involved 5' RACE. The instrument given in TCRdb is NextSeq 500. Unique molecular identifiers were attached to individual cDNA molecules in the TCR library protocol so that sequencing error and PCR bias could be corrected. Both TCR alpha and beta chains were sequenced, and tight co-correlation was observed between alpha and beta sequence abundances in each sample. The published analysis was carried out like this. Decombinator V4 was used to annotate TCR sequences for V gene, J gene and CDR3. Expanded TCRs were defined as changing significantly between any two time points under a Poisson model with p below 0.0001. TCR abundances were normalised to the total number of TCRs sequenced in each sample and reported as counts per million. TRAV1-2 paired with TRAJ12, TRAJ20 or TRAJ33 defined MAIT TCRs, while TRAV10 paired with TRAJ18 defined iNKT TCRs. VDJdb, accessed on 1 November 2021, was searched for TCRs annotated for CMV, EBV and SARS-CoV-2, and TCRs annotated for more than one antigen were excluded. The public reads were reprocessed in TCRdb via fastp at Q25 and MiXCR, keeping in-frame beta chains. Every CDR3 protein is listed once, alongside the most common genes and DNA of its rows. The V and J calls reflect TCRdb's pipeline rather than the authors' work. Within this sample are some 64,000 distinct CDR3 sequences, with roughly a tenth of them counted one time only. In total, the top ten clones hold around 1.8% of the sample.

This was a case-control study nested in a cohort of healthcare workers in London, UK, who had nasopharyngeal swab PCR tests and blood samples taken every week. Healthcare workers were recruited during the week of the UK lockdown, between 23 and 31 March 2020, and followed weekly for up to about 15 weeks. The TCR originated in an adult who was a healthcare worker with PCR-confirmed SARS-CoV-2 infection or an uninfected control (not recorded which). The sequenced sample was whole blood. Rearrangement joined TRBV12-3 or TRBV12-4 to TRBJ2-5, with the D gene too uncertain to name. The CDR3 has the sequence CASSGPVRETQYF. The DNA sequence is given as TGTGCCAGCAGTGGACCCGTAAGAGAGACCCAGTACTTC.